These T cell receptor beta chains were read from a single sample in a study of CD8+ T cells in alopecia areata. Clones were read by immunoSEQ multiplex PCR, and TCRdb kept only the in-frame ones, dropping some. Among 150,000 or so clones listed, roughly 50% were seen once. The sample consisted of CD4+ T cells sorted from blood. These receptor sequences come from a human donor with alopecia areata. CDR3s include the opening cysteine and the closing phenylalanine or tryptophan. Size tells how often a clone was seen (once, few, many) or the class of an expanded clone, and some rows leave it out.

V	J	size	length	CDR3
TRBV5-1	TRBJ2-7	.	14	CASSFIASGYEQYF
TRBV19	TRBJ2-7	.	14	CASARLTGGYEQYF
TRBV14	TRBJ2-1	many	18	CASSQDRRDPGSYNEQFF
TRBV7-9	TRBJ2-7	.	14	CASSPQEESYEQYF
TRBV2	TRBJ2-3	.	11	CASSGRIRQYF
TRBV7-2	TRBJ2-7	.	14	CASSRAVSSYEQYF
TRBV7-9	TRBJ1-2	.	15	CASVFSSGVIYGYTF
TRBV4-1	TRBJ2-7	.	18	CASSQQLTSGTLSYEQYF
TRBV29-1	TRBJ1-1	.	13	CSVWVRRNTEAFF
TRBV30	TRBJ2-3	.	16	CAWSAMTSRPTDTQYF
TRBV29-1	TRBJ1-4	once	12	CSAKEANEKLFF
TRBV5-1	TRBJ1-2	.	12	CASSSSDGGYTF
TRBV6-5	TRBJ2-2	.	15	CASSQDRANTGELFF
TRBV28	TRBJ2-3	.	16	CASSSTGRAMTDTQYF
TRBV5-1	TRBJ2-7	few	14	CASSFAAGEGEQYF
TRBV2	TRBJ2-3	.	10	CASSEVPQYF
TRBV5-6	TRBJ2-2	.	12	CASSLGPGELFF
TRBV4-2	TRBJ1-1	.	16	CASSHPMGQGNTEAFF
TRBV29-1	TRBJ2-7	once	16	CSGYRGCRPESYEQYF
TRBV28	TRBJ2-7	many	13	CASKTGVAYEQYF
TRBV7-6	TRBJ2-3	.	18	CASSHQQKLAGSTDTQYF
TRBV5-1	TRBJ2-1	.	15	CASSLGLVLYDEQFF
TRBV28	TRBJ1-2	.	14	CASSFNPRAYGYTF
TRBV9	TRBJ2-5	.	16	CASSPRGTDPQETQYF
TRBV5-1	TRBJ2-4	.	13	CASSLARSGIQYF
TRBV7-3	TRBJ2-3	.	12	CASRASTDTQYF
TRBV7-6	TRBJ2-2	once	14	CASSKGQQTGELFF
TRBV29-1	TRBJ2-1	.	13	CSGIGSSYNEQFF